These 27 T cell receptor beta chains came from one sample sequenced in a study of tumor and adjacent non-tumor tissue in lung cancer. Three rounds of nested PCR, following a modified ARM-PCR protocol, produced the TCRbeta library. Each CDR3 protein gets one entry after TCRdb re-called the multiplex PCR reads with MiXCR. The table lists some 100,000 distinct CDR3 sequences, 50% to 70% of them singletons. This sample's RNA came from whole unsorted tissue. More than 3 cm separated this lung sample from the edge of the tumor. The sample was distant non-tumor lung tissue. The receptors derive from a man younger than 40 with non-small cell lung cancer.

There are a few counts of this clonotype. A read error may produce the germline difference seen at one junction end. The chain has TRBV12-3 or TRBV12-4 and TRBJ1-6; TRBD1 aligns across 8 bases. The CDR3 runs 15 residues. The CDR3 DNA reads TGTGCCAGCAGACTCGAGGACAGGGAAAATTCACCCCCCCACTTT. Protein product: CASRLEDRENSPPHF.

The sample holds one count of this clonotype. Mismatch with germline at one junction end may stem from a read error. The rearrangement uses TRBV11-2 and TRBJ1-4; 7 bases fit TRBD1. CDR1 is SGHAT and CDR2 is FQNNGV in the germline V gene. The CDR3 runs 16 residues. The CDR3 loop reads CARSLGSWDSNEKPFF. The CDR3 region has the DNA TGTGCCCGCAGCTTAGGATCTTGGGACAGTAATGAAAAACCGTTTTTT.

As regards this clonotype: An end of the junction differs from the germline gene, which may be a read error. The chain combines TRBV11-1 with TRBJ2-7, with a weak D call TRBD2 (5 bases). CDR1 is SGHAT, CDR2 FQDESV, per germline (reference sequence). The CDR3 totals 14 residues. In nucleotides, the CDR3 is TGTGCCAGCATCTTAGCCCCGACTGACTACGAGCAGTATTTC. It encodes CASILAPTDYEQYF.

Notes on this clonotype: No DNA is shown, since the ends of the CDR3 on it are uncertain; the CDR3 is the one TCRdb lists. The V and J genes are TRBV11-2 and TRBJ2-1; the table's D call TRBD2 went unverified against the DNA. Looked up from germline, CDR1 is SGHAT and CDR2 is FQNNGV. The CDR3 totals 18 residues, both ends included. The CDR3 sequence is CARSLGWGAGTDYNELFF.

This clonotype has only one observation. One end of the junction does not line up with germline, which may come from a read error. V is TRBV6-4 and J is TRBJ2-3, with D perhaps matching TRBD1 (6 bases). CDR1 and CDR2 (germline): MRHNA, SNTAGT. The CDR3 sequence is 13 residues long. The CDR3 sequence: CASSGRDTDTQYF. DNA of the CDR3: TGTGCCAGCAGTGGCAGGGACACAGATACGCAGTATTTC.

This clonotype occurred many times. This sequence joins TRBV20-1 and TRBJ1-1; tentatively, D is TRBD1 (6 bases). The germline CDR1 and CDR2 sequences are DFQATT and SNEGSKA (reference sequence). The CDR3 contains 11 residues. Trimming removed 6 bases from V and 11 bases from J, with 16 bases in between. The CDR3 region has the DNA TGCAGTGCCGGACAGCTTCGACAGGCTTTCTTT. Its protein is CSAGQLRQAFF.

This clonotype was detected once. The V call is TRBV4-3, the J call TRBJ1-1, with D uncertain. Deletions cut 4 bases from V and 4 bases from J, with 16 bases between. Germline V gene data show CDR1 as LGHNA and CDR2 as YSLEER. CDR3 length: 15 residues. For the CDR3, the DNA is TGCGCCAGCAGCCTCATTGTACGGTCACCCACTGAAGCTTTCTTT. Translation gives CASSLIVRSPTEAFF.

Note on this clonotype: A junction end diverges from the germline sequence, so it may reflect a read error. The genes are TRBV4-1 and TRBJ2-6; 7 bases are a match to TRBD1. Germline CDR1 and CDR2: MGHRA and YSYEKL. This CDR3 is built from 23 residues. This CDR3 is CASSPSGAVKIGTDDSGANVLTF. The CDR3 DNA is TGCGCCAGCAGCCCCTCAGGGGCTGTCAAGATCGGGACAGACGACTCTGGGGCTAACGTCCTGACTTTC.

On this clonotype itself: A much more abundant neighbour one base away suggests this may be a read error. This rearrangement joins TRBV6-5 to TRBJ2-7; no reliable D call. There are 14 residues in the CDR3. V shed 1 base and J shed 4 bases, with 11 bases lying between them. The germline V gene encodes CDR1 MNHEY and CDR2 SVGAGI. The CDR3 region is CASSYLVGSYEQYF. CDR3 nucleotide sequence: TGTGCCAGCAGTTACTTAGTCGGGTCTTACGAGCAGTACTTC.

The chain links TRBV5-5 to TRBJ1-5, with no clear D. This CDR3 has 14 residues. Per germline, CDR1 SGHKS and CDR2 YYEKEE (reference sequence). Trimming removed 5 bases at V and 2 bases at J, with 11 bases between. Here the CDR3 DNA reads TGTGCCAGCAGGCCACTGGTAGGCAATCAGCCCCAGCATTTT. It is translated as CASRPLVGNQPQHF.

This clonotype was found once. A much bigger clone sits one base away, suggesting this may be a read error. The rearrangement joins TRBV29-1 to TRBJ2-3; D perhaps matches TRBD2 (6 bases). CDR3 length: 14 amino acids. Looked up from germline, CDR1 is SQVTM and CDR2 is ANQGSEA. The germline V and J ends were trimmed by 8 bases and 7 bases, with 22 bases remaining between them. CDR3 nucleotides: TGCAGCTCCCGACTATCGGGAGATGAGTATACGCAGTATTTT. Its protein product is CSSRLSGDEYTQYF.

About this clonotype itself: It may be a read error: a sequence one base away is much more abundant. This chain links TRBV4-1 with TRBJ1-1, with D unresolved. The length of the CDR3 is 13 residues. The germline V gene has CDR1 MGHRA and CDR2 YSYEKL. The CDR3 spells CARSQSDNTEAFF. The CDR3 DNA is TGCGCCAGGAGCCAGTCAGACAACACTGAAGCTTTCTTT.

Comments on this clonotype: One junction end does not reproduce the germline sequence, and a read error may be involved. V usage is TRBV6-1 and J usage is TRBJ2-3; tentatively, D is TRBD2 (5 bases). The CDR3 runs 15 residues. Germline CDR1 reads MNHNS; CDR2 reads SASEGT. CDR3 protein: CASSELTGSTNTQYF. In DNA, the CDR3 is TGTGCCAGTAGTGAACTAACGGGGAGCACAAATACGCAGTATTTT.

A note on this clonotype: One base away lies a much larger clone, so this may be a sequencing read error. The chain uses TRBV6-2 or TRBV6-3 and TRBJ2-3; D possibly matches TRBD1 or TRBD2 (6 bases each). The CDR3 is made up of 15 amino acids. CDR1 MNHEY and CDR2 SVGEGT come from the germline V gene. Trimming cost V 7 bases and J 2 bases, with 16 bases left between them. The CDR3 DNA reads TGTGCCAGCAATCGAGGGGGACTCATCACAGATACGCAGTATTTT. Amino acids: CASNRGGLITDTQYF.

A remark on this clonotype: It is likely a read error, because the conserved phenylalanine at the end of the CDR3 is missing. This chain uses TRBV20-1 with TRBJ2-7; D is tentatively TRBD1 or TRBD2 (5 bases each). V dropped 6 bases and J dropped 3 bases, with 15 bases sitting between them. CDR1 and CDR2 from the germline V gene are DFQATT and SNEGSKA (reference sequence). This CDR3 region has 13 residues. The CDR3 coding sequence is TGCAGTGCGATGGGACGGGGCGGCTACGAGCAGTACCTC. This sequence encodes CSAMGRGGYEQYL.

Concerning this clonotype itself: The junction and the germline gene differ at one end; a read error may be behind it. This chain connects TRBV5-4 to TRBJ2-2; possibly TRBD1 for D (6 bases). Germline lookup yields CDR1 SGHNT and CDR2 YYREEE (reference sequence). The CDR3 extends over 15 amino acids. The CDR3: CASSPTGTRNTGAVF. As DNA, the CDR3 is TGTGCCAGCAGCCCCACCGGGACACGCAACACCGGGGCTGTTTTT.

In the case of this clonotype: Given a much more abundant clone one base away, this may be a read error. CDR3 DNA sequence: TGCAGTACTCGGGACTACCGGAATACTGAAGCTTTCTTT. It is translated as CSTRDYRNTEAFF. This chain joins TRBV20-1 and TRBJ1-1, with D possibly being TRBD1 (5 bases). The CDR3 runs to 13 residues. Germline values: CDR1 DFQATT, CDR2 SNEGSKA (reference sequence). V lost 8 bases and J 5 bases, leaving 18 bases between the germline ends.

This clonotype was seen ten or more times. The J gene is TRBJ1-2, the V gene TRBV5-4, with D unresolved. The germline V gene encodes CDR1 SGHNT and CDR2 YYREEE (reference sequence). The CDR3 runs 15 residues. Trimming took 2 bases from V and 5 from J, leaving 16 bases between them. CDR3 DNA: TGTGCCAGCAGCTTCGGACGGACGAACAATTATGGCTACACCTTC. It specifies CASSFGRTNNYGYTF.

As for this clonotype: This sequence may be a read error, since a much larger clone differs from it by one base. The chain links TRBV6-2 or TRBV6-3 to TRBJ1-2; D unclear. From germline, CDR1 is MNHEY and CDR2 SVGEGT. V lost 7 bases, J lost 6 bases, and 9 bases lay in between. This CDR3 is 11 amino acids long. Here the CDR3 reads CASKGSDGYTF. Written as DNA, the CDR3 is TGTGCCAGCAAAGGGTCGGATGGCTACACCTTC.

To note about this clonotype: Relative to the germline gene, one junction end is altered; a read error may explain this. The V gene is TRBV11-1, the J gene TRBJ1-1; 9 nucleotides agree with TRBD1. CDR3 length: 18 amino acids. In germline, CDR1 is SGHAT, CDR2 FQDESV (reference sequence). CDR3 coding DNA: TGTACCAGCCGCCCAGACCCGAGACAGGGGGGTCGCGATACTGAAGCTTTCTTT. Its protein product is CTSRPDPRQGGRDTEAFF.

Concerning this clonotype itself: A single base separates this from a much larger clone, so it may be a read error. The rearrangement links TRBV12-3 or TRBV12-4 to TRBJ2-7; D possibly corresponds to TRBD1 (6 bases). CDR3 length: 14 amino acids. CDR3 bases: TGTGCCAGCAGCCCTACCGGACAGTACTACGAGCGGTACTTC. Translation gives CASSPTGQYYERYF.

To note about this clonotype: A much larger clone sits a single nucleotide away, making a read error possible. CDR3 region: CSISQDLRNEKLFF. The CDR3 DNA reads TGCAGCATATCTCAGGACCTAAGAAATGAAAAACTGTTTTTT. This sequence joins TRBV29-1 and TRBJ1-4; D is unresolved. The CDR3 totals 14 residues. From germline, CDR1 is SQVTM and CDR2 ANQGSEA. V was pared by 8 bases and J by 5 bases, with 18 bases between.

This clonotype was picked up one time. The junction shows a germline mismatch at one end, possibly a read error. This chain uses TRBV20-1 with TRBJ2-1; D gene unclear. CDR1 is DFQATT, CDR2 SNEGSKA, per germline (reference sequence). This CDR3 contains 14 residues. CDR3 coding DNA: TGCACTGCTAGAGTCCCGCTGAGATACAATGAGCAGTTCTTC. It yields the protein CTARVPLRYNEQFF.

This chain connects TRBV6-5 to TRBJ2-7, with D uncertain. Germline V gene data show CDR1 as MNHEY and CDR2 as SVGAGI. There are 14 residues in the CDR3. V dropped 5 bases and J dropped 0 bases, with 11 bases sitting between them. CDR3 DNA sequence: TGTGCCAGCAGTCCCACGGGCGACTCCTACGAGCAGTACTTC. Protein product: CASSPTGDSYEQYF.

Worth noting for this clonotype: Because it lacks the conserved phenylalanine or tryptophan at the end, this CDR3 is likely a read error. V usage is TRBV20-1 and J usage is TRBJ1-2; TRBD1 matches at 8 bases. The CDR3 is 16 amino acids. CDR1 is DFQATT, CDR2 SNEGSKA, per germline (reference sequence). CDR3 residues: CSTSLVVGQGSYGYTL. The CDR3 DNA follows: TGCAGTACTAGTTTAGTTGTCGGACAGGGCTCCTATGGCTACACCTTG.

V is TRBV20-1 and J is TRBJ2-3; weak D call: TRBD2 (7 bases). V gave up 1 base and J gave up 15 bases, with 26 bases separating them. The CDR3 covers 15 residues. Germline V CDR1 and CDR2: DFQATT, SNEGSKA (reference sequence). CDR3 in amino acids: CSARGPGGLTDMHYF. The CDR3 region has the DNA TGCAGTGCTAGAGGACCGGGGGGCCTCACAGATATGCATTATTTT.

The rearrangement joins TRBV5-1 to TRBJ2-7; possibly TRBD1 or TRBD2 for D (5 bases each). CDR1 is SGHRS, CDR2 YFSETQ, per germline. Deletions cut 0 bases from V and 0 bases from J, with 13 bases between. The CDR3 length is 16 residues. CDR3 in amino acids: CASSLVGRMPSYEQYF. The CDR3 DNA is TGCGCCAGCAGCTTGGTGGGACGGATGCCCTCCTACGAGCAGTACTTC.